The rows below give T cell receptor beta chains drawn from one sample of a study of control samples from healthy donors and cancer patients. Here immunoSEQ multiplex PCR was the method, and the copy in TCRdb shows in-frame clones only, minus some. The sample gives about 120,000 clones, approximately 90% of which show up once; approximately 3.5% is in the top ten. Sequenced material: blood. These TCRs come from a man aged 40-49 years in good health. Each CDR3 is given with its conserved first and last residue. The D gene is left open where the match is weak. A row's size may be missing; if present it is once, few, many or a size class.

TRBJ2-2 15 . . TRBV10-3 TGTGCCATCAGTGACCTAGCCAATGGGGCCGGGGAGCTGTTTTTT CAISDLANGAGELFF
TRBJ1-5 13 . . TRBV11-3 TGTGCCAGCAGCTTAGGAGAAAGGCAGCCCCAGCATTTT CASSLGERQPQHF
TRBJ2-1 13 TRBD1 . TRBV24-1 TGTGCCACCAGTGACCCGGGGACAGGGAAGGAGTTCTTC CATSDPGTGKEFF
TRBJ2-2 14 TRBD1 . TRBV24-1 TGTGCCACCCGGGGAGGCAGGGGGCAGGGGGAGCTGTTTTTT CATRGGRGQGELFF
TRBJ1-1 15 TRBD1 . TRBV30 TGTGCCTGGAGTGGATTGGGACAGGGGGGCACTGAAGCTTTCTTT CAWSGLGQGGTEAFF
TRBJ1-2 13 . . TRBV5-1 TGCGCAAGCAGCGGACTAGGGGCCGGTGGCTACACCTTC CASSGLGAGGYTF
TRBJ2-5 14 . . TRBV5-6 TGTGCCAGCAGCTTGGCTTCAGGGTGGGAGACCCAGTACTTC CASSLASGWETQYF
TRBJ2-3 16 TRBD2 . TRBV7-2 TGTGCCAGCAGCCCGGAGCGGGGGGGCCGGGGAGATACGCAGTATTTT CASSPERGGRGDTQYF
TRBJ2-1 14 . . TRBV27 TGTGCCAGCAGTCGGGGGTCCTCCTACAATGAGCAGTTCTTC CASSRGSSYNEQFF
TRBJ2-3 13 . . TRBV5-1 TGCGCCAGCAGCTTGAGAAGCACAGATACGCAGTATTTT CASSLRSTDTQYF
TRBJ1-2 16 . few TRBV19 TGTGCCAGTAGTATGATTGACAGTGAGGGTATTTATGGCTACACCTTC CASSMIDSEGIYGYTF
TRBJ1-5 12 . . TRBV19 TGTGCCAGTAGTGGAAACCATCAGCCCCAGCATTTT CASSGNHQPQHF
TRBJ1-1 12 TRBD1 . TRBV3-1/TRBV3-2 TGTGCCAGTAGACAGACAGGGACTGAAGCTTTCTTT CASRQTGTEAFF
TRBJ1-1 15 . . TRBV10-3 TGTGCCATCAGTGACAGCCAAACTAAGAACACTGAAGCTTTCTTT CAISDSQTKNTEAFF
TRBJ1-3 14 . . TRBV2 TGTGCCAGCAGTGTGGGGGGCTCTGGAAACACCATATATTTT CASSVGGSGNTIYF
TRBJ1-5 11 . . TRBV2 TGTGCCAGCAGTGACCAAAGAGCCCAGCATTTT CASSDQRAQHF
TRBJ2-3 16 . . TRBV9 TGTGCCAGCAGCGTACGTGAAGGGGGAGGGGCAGATACGCAGTATTTT CASSVREGGGADTQYF
TRBJ1-3 16 . . TRBV18 TGTGCCAGCTCACCAGAGACGGCCAGCTCTGGAAACACCATATATTTT CASSPETASSGNTIYF
TRBJ2-5 16 TRBD2 once TRBV7-6 TGTGCCAGCAGTTCTCAGGTAGCGGGGAGCTTAGAGACCCAGTACTTC CASSSQVAGSLETQYF
TRBJ1-5 15 . . TRBV30 TGTGCCTGGAGTGAGACAGTATATAGCAATCAGCCCCAGCATTTT CAWSETVYSNQPQHF
TRBJ1-4 14 . . TRBV6-5 TGTGCCAGCAGCCCCAGCAGGGCTAATGAAAAACTGTTTTTT CASSPSRANEKLFF
TRBJ1-5 18 TRBD1 . TRBV19 TGTGCCAGTAGATCCGTAACCAGGGGGTTTAGGAGCAATCAGCCCCAGCATTTT CASRSVTRGFRSNQPQHF
TRBJ1-5 13 . . TRBV10-1 TGCGCCAGCAGTGACGTGGGTAATCAGCCCCAGCATTTT CASSDVGNQPQHF
TRBJ1-4 14 . . TRBV15 TGTGCCACCAGCCCGGGTATCGGGAGGGAAAAACTGTTTTTT CATSPGIGREKLFF
TRBJ1-5 13 . . TRBV2 TGTGCCAGTGCCGGGACCAAAAGGGAGCCCCAGCATTTT CASAGTKREPQHF